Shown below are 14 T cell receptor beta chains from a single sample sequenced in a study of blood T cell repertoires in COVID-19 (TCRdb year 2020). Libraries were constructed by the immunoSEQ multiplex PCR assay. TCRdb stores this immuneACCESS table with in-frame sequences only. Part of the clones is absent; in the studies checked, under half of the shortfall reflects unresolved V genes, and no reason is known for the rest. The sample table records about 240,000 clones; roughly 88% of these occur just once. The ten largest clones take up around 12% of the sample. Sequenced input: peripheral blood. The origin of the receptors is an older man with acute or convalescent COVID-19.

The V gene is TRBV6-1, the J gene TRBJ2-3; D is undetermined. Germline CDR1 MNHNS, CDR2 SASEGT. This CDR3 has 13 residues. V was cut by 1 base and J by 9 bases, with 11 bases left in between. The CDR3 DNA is TGTGCCAGCAGTGAAGGCTCTGCGAGGACGCAGTATTTT. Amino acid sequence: CASSEGSARTQYF.

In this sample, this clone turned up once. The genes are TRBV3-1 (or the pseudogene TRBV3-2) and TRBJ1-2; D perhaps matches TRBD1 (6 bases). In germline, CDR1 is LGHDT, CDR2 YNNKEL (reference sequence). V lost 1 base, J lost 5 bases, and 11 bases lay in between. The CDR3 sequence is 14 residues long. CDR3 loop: CASSQVGAGYGYTF. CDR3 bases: TGTGCCAGCAGCCAAGTGGGGGCCGGATATGGCTACACCTTC.

The CDR3, as DNA: TGTGCCAGCAGTTTAAGGAGCGGGGAGCTGTTTTTT. This sequence encodes CASSLRSGELFF. This rearrangement joins TRBV12-3 or TRBV12-4 to TRBJ2-2, with unresolved D. The CDR3 spans 12 residues. V dropped 2 bases and J dropped 7 bases, with 5 bases sitting between them.

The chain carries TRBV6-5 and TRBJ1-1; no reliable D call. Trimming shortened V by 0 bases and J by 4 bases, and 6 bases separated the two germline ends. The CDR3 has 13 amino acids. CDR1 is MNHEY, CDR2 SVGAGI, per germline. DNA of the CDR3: TGTGCCAGCAGTTACTCGAGTACCACTGAAGCTTTCTTT. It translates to CASSYSSTTEAFF.

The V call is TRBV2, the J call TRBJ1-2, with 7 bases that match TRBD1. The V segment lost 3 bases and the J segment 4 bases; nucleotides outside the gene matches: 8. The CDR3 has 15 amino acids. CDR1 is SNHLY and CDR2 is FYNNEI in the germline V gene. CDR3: CASSEIPQGSYGYTF. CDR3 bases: TGTGCCAGCAGTGAGATACCACAGGGGTCCTATGGCTACACCTTC.

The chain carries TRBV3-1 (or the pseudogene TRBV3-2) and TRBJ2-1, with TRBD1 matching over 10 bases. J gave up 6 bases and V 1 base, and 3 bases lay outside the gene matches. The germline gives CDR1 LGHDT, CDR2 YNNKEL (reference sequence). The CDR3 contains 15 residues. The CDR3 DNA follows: TGTGCCAGCAGCCAAGGACAGGGGGCAGGCAATGAGCAGTTCTTC. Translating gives CASSQGQGAGNEQFF.

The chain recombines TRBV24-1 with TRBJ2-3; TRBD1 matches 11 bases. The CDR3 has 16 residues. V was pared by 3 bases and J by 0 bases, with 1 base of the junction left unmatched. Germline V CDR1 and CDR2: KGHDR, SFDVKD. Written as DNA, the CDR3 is TGTGCCACCAGTGATCGGGACAGGGGGAGCACAGATACGCAGTATTTT. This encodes CATSDRDRGSTDTQYF.

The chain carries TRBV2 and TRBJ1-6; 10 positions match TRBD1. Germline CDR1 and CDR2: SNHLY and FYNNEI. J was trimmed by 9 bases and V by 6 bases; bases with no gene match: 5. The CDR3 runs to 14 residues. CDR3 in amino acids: CASSKGQGPSPLHF. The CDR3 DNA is TGTGCCAGCAGCAAGGGACAGGGGCCTTCACCCCTCCACTTT.

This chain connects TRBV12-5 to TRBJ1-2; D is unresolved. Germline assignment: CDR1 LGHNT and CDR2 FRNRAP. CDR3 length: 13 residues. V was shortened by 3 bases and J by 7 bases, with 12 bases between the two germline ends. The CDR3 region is CASGFSGERGYTF. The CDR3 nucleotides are TGTGCTAGTGGTTTCAGCGGGGAGCGTGGCTACACCTTC. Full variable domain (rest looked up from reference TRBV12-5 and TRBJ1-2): DARVTQTPRHKVTEMGQEVTMRCQPILGHNTVFWYRQTMMQGLELLAYFRNRAPLDDSGMPKDRFSAEMPDATLATLKIQPSEPRDSAVYFCASGFSGERGYTFGSGTRLTVV.

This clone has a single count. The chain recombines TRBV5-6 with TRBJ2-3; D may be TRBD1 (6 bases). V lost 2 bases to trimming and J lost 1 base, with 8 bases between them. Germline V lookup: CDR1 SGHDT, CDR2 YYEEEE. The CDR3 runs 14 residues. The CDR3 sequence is CASSFPGGTDTQYF. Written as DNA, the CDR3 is TGTGCCAGCAGCTTCCCAGGGGGCACAGATACGCAGTATTTT.

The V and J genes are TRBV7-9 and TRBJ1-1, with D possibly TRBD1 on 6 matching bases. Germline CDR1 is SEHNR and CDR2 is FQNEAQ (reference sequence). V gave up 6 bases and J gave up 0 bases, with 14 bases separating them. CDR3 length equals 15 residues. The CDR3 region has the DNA TGTGCCAGCAGTTACACGGACAGAGTGAACACTGAAGCTTTCTTT. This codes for CASSYTDRVNTEAFF.

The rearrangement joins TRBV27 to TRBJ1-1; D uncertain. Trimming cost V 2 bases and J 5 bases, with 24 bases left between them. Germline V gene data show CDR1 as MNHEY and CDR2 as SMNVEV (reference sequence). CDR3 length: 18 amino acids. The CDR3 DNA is TGTGCCAGCAGTTTAGCCGGCTCCCCCGGGTTCGGGTGGACTGAAGCTTTCTTT. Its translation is CASSLAGSPGFGWTEAFF.

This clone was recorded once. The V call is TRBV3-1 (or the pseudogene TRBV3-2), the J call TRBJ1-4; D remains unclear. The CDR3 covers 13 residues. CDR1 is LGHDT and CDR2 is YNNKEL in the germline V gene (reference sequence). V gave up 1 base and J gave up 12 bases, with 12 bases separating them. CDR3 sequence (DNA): TGTGCCAGCAGCCAAGGTGGAGGCCTTGAACTGTTTTTT. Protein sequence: CASSQGGGLELFF.

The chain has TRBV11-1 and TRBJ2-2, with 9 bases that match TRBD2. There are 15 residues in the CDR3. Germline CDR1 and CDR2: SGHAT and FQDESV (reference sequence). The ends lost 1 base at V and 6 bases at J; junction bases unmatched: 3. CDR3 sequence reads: CASSLVAGVSGELFF. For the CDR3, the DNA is TGTGCCAGCAGCTTAGTAGCGGGAGTTTCCGGGGAGCTGTTTTTT.